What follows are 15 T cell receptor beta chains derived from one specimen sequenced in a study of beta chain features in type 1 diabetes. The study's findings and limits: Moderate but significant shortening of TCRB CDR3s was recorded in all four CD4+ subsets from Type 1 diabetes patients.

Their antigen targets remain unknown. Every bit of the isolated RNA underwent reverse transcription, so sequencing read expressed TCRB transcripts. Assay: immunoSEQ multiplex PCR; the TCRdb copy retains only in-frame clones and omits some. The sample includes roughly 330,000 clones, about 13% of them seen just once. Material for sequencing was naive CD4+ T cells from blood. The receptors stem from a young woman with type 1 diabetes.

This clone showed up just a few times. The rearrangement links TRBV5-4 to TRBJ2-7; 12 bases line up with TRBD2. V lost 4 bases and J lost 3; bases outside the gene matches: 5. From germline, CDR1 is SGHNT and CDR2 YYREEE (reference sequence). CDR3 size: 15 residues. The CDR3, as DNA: TGTGCCAGCAGCCCGACTAGCGGGAGAGACTACGAGCAGTACTTC. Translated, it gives CASSPTSGRDYEQYF.

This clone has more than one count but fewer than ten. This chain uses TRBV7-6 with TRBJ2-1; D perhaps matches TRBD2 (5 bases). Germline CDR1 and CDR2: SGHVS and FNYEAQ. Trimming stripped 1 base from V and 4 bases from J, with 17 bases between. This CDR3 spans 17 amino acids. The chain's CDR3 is CASSLVLYSEVYNEQFF. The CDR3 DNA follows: TGTGCCAGCAGCTTAGTACTCTACTCGGAGGTATACAATGAGCAGTTCTTC.

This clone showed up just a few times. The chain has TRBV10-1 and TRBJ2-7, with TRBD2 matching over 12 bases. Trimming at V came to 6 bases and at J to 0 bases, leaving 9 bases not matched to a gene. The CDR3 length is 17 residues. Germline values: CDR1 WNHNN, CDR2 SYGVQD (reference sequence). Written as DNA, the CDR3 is TGCGCCAGCAGCTCGGGACTAGCGGGTCCCAACTCCTACGAGCAGTACTTC. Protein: CASSSGLAGPNSYEQYF.

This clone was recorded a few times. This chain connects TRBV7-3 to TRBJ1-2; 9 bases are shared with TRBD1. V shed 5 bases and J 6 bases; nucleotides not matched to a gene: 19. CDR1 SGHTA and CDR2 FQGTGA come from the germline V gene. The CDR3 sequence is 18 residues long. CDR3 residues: CASSPLGDRERRLHGYTF. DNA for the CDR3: TGTGCCAGCAGCCCCTTGGGGGACAGGGAGCGAAGACTCCATGGCTACACCTTC.

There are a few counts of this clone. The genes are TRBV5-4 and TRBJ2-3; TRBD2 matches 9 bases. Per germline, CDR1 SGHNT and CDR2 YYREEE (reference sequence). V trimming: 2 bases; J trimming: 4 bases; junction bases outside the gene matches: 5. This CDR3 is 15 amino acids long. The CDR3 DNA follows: TGTGCCAGCAGCTTAGCGGGAGGTTTTCCAGATACGCAGTATTTT. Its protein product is CASSLAGGFPDTQYF.

Here the CDR3 DNA reads TGTGCCAGCAGCCCTATAGCGGGAGCCCGCACAGATACGCAGTATTTT. Translated: CASSPIAGARTDTQYF. The chain uses TRBV7-9 and TRBJ2-3, with TRBD2 matching over 9 bases. Germline V CDR1 and CDR2: SEHNR, FQNEAQ (reference sequence). V was pared by 5 bases and J by 1 base, with 7 bases of the junction left unmatched. This CDR3 spans 16 amino acids.

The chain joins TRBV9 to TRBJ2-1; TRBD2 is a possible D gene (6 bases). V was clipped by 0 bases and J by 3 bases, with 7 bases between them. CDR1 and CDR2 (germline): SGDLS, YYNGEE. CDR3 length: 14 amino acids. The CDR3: CASSVGGDYNEQFF. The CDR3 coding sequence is TGTGCCAGCAGCGTAGGCGGGGACTACAATGAGCAGTTCTTC.

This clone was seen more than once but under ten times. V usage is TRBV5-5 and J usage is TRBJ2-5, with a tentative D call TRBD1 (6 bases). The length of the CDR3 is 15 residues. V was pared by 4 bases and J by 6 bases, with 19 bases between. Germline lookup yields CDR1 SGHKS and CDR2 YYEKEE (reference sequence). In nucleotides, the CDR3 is TGTGCCAGCAGCCTAATGGGACAATCCAAGAAGACCCAGTACTTC. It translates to CASSLMGQSKKTQYF.

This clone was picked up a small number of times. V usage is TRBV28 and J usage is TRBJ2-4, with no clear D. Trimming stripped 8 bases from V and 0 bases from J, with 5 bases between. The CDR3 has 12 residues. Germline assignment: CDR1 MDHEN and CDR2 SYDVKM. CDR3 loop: CASGLAKNIQYF. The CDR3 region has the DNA TGTGCCAGCGGCCTAGCCAAAAACATTCAGTACTTC.

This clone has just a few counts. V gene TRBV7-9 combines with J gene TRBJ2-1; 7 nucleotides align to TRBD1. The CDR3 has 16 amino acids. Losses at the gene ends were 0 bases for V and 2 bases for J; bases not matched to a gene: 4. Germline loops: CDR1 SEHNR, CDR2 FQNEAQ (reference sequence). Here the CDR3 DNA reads TGTGCCAGCAGCTTAGCTTCCAGGGGGACCTACAATGAGCAGTTCTTC. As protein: CASSLASRGTYNEQFF.

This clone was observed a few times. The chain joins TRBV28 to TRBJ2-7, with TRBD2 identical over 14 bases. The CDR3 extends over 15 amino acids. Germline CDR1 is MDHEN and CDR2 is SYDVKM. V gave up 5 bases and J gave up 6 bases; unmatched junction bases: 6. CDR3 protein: CASSPGLAGVSEQYF. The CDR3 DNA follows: TGTGCCAGCAGTCCGGGACTAGCGGGAGTCTCCGAGCAGTACTTC.

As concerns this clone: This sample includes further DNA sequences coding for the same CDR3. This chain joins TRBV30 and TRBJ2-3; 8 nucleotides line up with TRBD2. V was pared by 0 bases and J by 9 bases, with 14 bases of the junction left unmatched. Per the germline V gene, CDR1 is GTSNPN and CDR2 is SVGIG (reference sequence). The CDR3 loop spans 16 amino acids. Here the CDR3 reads CAWSVKAGGGSRTQYF. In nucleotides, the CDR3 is TGTGCCTGGAGTGTAAAGGCGGGAGGTGGCTCTAGAACGCAGTATTTT.

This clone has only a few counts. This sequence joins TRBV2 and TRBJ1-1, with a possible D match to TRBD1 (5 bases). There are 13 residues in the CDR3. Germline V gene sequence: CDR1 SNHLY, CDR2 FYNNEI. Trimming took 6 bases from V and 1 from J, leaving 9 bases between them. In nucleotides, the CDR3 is TGTGCCAGCAGCCGCCAGGGGAACACTGAAGCTTTCTTT. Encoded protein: CASSRQGNTEAFF.

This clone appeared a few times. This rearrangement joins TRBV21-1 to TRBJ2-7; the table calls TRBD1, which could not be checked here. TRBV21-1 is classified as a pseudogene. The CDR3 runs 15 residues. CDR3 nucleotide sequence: TGTGCCAGCAGCCTCTTACTTCCAGGGGACCACGAGCAGTACTTC. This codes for CASSLLLPGDHEQYF.

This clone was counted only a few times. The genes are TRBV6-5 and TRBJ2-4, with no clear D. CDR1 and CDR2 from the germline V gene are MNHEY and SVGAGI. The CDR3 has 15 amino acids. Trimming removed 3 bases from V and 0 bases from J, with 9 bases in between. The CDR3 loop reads CASSYGQLAKNIQYF. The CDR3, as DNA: TGTGCCAGCAGTTATGGGCAGCTAGCCAAAAACATTCAGTACTTC.